This record looks at one TCR beta chain sequence and its context. This sample is part of a study of cytomegalovirus exposure and HLA in healthy donors. Sequencing used immunoSEQ multiplex PCR; TCRdb keeps in-frame clones, though not all of them. The sample has approximately 200,000 clones, around 84% seen once. The TCR sequence derives from a man between 18 and 35 years old in good health and CMV-seropositive. Specimen: PBMCs.

In DNA form, the CDR3 reads TGTGCCAGCAGTCTCCAGGGGGCGAACACTGAAGCTTTCTTT. Translation: CASSLQGANTEAFF. This chain links TRBV5-6 with TRBJ1-1; 8 positions match TRBD1. CDR3 length: 14 amino acids. Germline values: CDR1 SGHDT, CDR2 YYEEEE. Trimming at V came to 5 bases and at J to 1 base, leaving 4 bases not matched to a gene.